This T cell receptor beta chain appears in the sequencing data of a study of T cell responses to AZD1222 COVID-19 vaccine. Regarding the study as a whole: Most donors were white British and more were female, and clonal diversity was possibly underestimated. Just a handful of AZD1222 recipients tested seropositive at baseline.

Trimming cost V 5 bases and J 9 bases; bases outside gene matches: 11. CDR1 SQVTM and CDR2 ANQGSEA come from the germline V gene. The CDR3 runs 14 residues. This table comes from immunoSEQ multiplex PCR, and its TCRdb copy is limited to in-frame clones, with some not included. Among 150,000 or so clones listed, over 90% were seen once. A note on this clone: Its matching antigen is unknown.

The sequencing here drew on peripheral blood, taken on day 0 of AZD1222 vaccination. This chain links TRBV29-1 with TRBJ2-1, with 9 positions matching TRBD2. This sequence was found in an adult in good health. The CDR3 loop reads CSVKAGGEISEQFF. CDR3 sequence (DNA): TGCAGCGTTAAAGCGGGAGGTGAGATATCTGAGCAGTTCTTC.